One and the same sample provided the 20 T cell receptor beta chains below, sequenced in a study of CD8+ T cells in alopecia areata. cDNA reverse transcribed from extracted RNA served as the sequencing template. Measured with immunoSEQ multiplex PCR; TCRdb has only the in-frame clones, and not every one. The table includes 200,000 to 250,000 clones, around two fifths detected once. Regarding treatment: oral pan-JAK inhibitor, 5-10 mg twice daily. Sample: CD4+ T cells sorted from blood, taken at approximately week 31, from a patient treated with tofacitinib. The receptors were gathered from a human donor with alopecia areata.

The gene calls are TRBV30 and TRBJ2-2; D perhaps matches TRBD1 (6 bases). This CDR3 contains 16 residues. Trimming removed 0 bases at V and 3 bases at J, with 14 bases between. Looked up from germline, CDR1 is GTSNPN and CDR2 is SVGIG (reference sequence). The CDR3 coding sequence is TGTGCCTGGAGTGTACTCTTACCAGGGGACACCGGGGAGCTGTTTTTT. Encoded protein: CAWSVLLPGDTGELFF.

The sample holds a few counts of this clone. The rearrangement uses TRBV10-3 and TRBJ1-6; D is ambiguous. Germline V gene sequence: CDR1 ENHRY, CDR2 SYGVKD. The CDR3 runs 13 residues. The ends were cut back, 10 bases at V and 3 bases at J, with 10 bases in the middle. CDR3 protein: CATQEFYNSPLHF. The CDR3 DNA sequence: TGTGCCACCCAGGAGTTCTATAATTCACCCCTCCACTTT.

This sequence joins TRBV5-1 and TRBJ2-2; D uncertain. CDR3 length: 12 amino acids. The ends were cut back, 0 bases at V and 7 bases at J, with 4 bases in the middle. CDR1 is SGHRS and CDR2 is YFSETQ in the germline V gene. As DNA, the CDR3 is TGCGCCAGCAGCTTGGGTGGCGGGGAGCTGTTTTTT. Translation gives CASSLGGGELFF.

A word on this clone: Different DNA sequences within this sample yield the same CDR3. The chain is built from TRBV7-9 and TRBJ1-2, with D possibly TRBD1 on 5 matching bases. Germline CDR1 reads SEHNR; CDR2 reads FQNEAQ (reference sequence). The CDR3 is 13 residues long. Trimming left V 1 base short and J 2 bases short, with 5 bases between. The CDR3 here is CASSLGQNYGYTF. CDR3 bases: TGTGCCAGCAGCTTAGGACAGAACTATGGCTACACCTTC.

V usage is TRBV9 and J usage is TRBJ1-2; D unresolved. This CDR3 region has 13 residues. Trimming pared 3 bases from V and 4 bases from J, leaving 10 bases between. CDR1 and CDR2 from the germline V gene are SGDLS and YYNGEE. CDR3 DNA sequence: TGTGCCAGCAGCGAGAGGGAATTCTATGGCTACACCTTC. The encoded protein is CASSEREFYGYTF.

In the case of this clone: A read error may produce the germline difference seen at one junction end. The chain has TRBV30 and TRBJ2-7; 9 bases are a match to TRBD1. The CDR3 is made up of 12 amino acids. The germline V gene has CDR1 GTSNPN and CDR2 SVGIG (reference sequence). CDR3 nucleotide sequence: TGTGCCTGGAGTGTACTGGGGGGACAGGGTTCGTTC. This encodes CAWSVLGGQGSF. The full variable domain, its missing parts supplied by reference TRBV30 and TRBJ2-7, is SQTIHQWPATLVQPVGSPLSLECTVEGTSNPNLYWYRQAAGRGLQLLFYSVGIGQISSEVPQNLSASRPQDRQFILSSKKLLLSDSGFYLCAWSVLGGQGSFGPGTRLTVT.

This clone showed up just a few times. As DNA, the CDR3 is TGTGCCAGCAGCAAGGAAAAACATTCTGGAAACACCATATATTTT. Amino acid sequence: CASSKEKHSGNTIYF. The chain couples TRBV11-2 to TRBJ1-3; no firm D call. V gave up 5 bases and J gave up 1 base, with 12 bases separating them. This CDR3 has 15 amino acids. The germline gives CDR1 SGHAT, CDR2 FQNNGV. Based on the CDR3 plus reference TRBV11-2 and TRBJ1-3, the full variable domain is EAGVAQSPRYKIIEKRQSVAFWCNPISGHATLYWYQQILGQGPKLLIQFQNNGVVDDSQLPKDRFSAERLKGVDSTLKIQPAKLEDSAVYLCASSKEKHSGNTIYFGEGSWLTVV.

The J gene is TRBJ1-1, the V gene TRBV5-1, with unresolved D. The CDR3 sequence is 15 residues long. Germline V lookup: CDR1 SGHRS, CDR2 YFSETQ. The V end lost 4 bases, the J end lost 0 bases, and 13 bases lay between the germline ends. Here the CDR3 reads CASSLVRTLNTEAFF. The CDR3 coding sequence is TGCGCCAGCAGCCTGGTGCGAACCTTGAACACTGAAGCTTTCTTT.

There are a few counts of this clone. V and J are TRBV2 and TRBJ1-2; TRBD1 matches 8 bases. This CDR3 has 14 residues. Germline CDR1 and CDR2: SNHLY and FYNNEI. The ends lost 6 bases at V and 7 bases at J; junction bases unmatched: 10. The CDR3 sequence: CASRADRGRVGYTF. The DNA of the CDR3 is TGTGCCAGCAGAGCTGACAGGGGTCGGGTTGGCTACACCTTC.

This clone was found a few times. J is TRBJ2-5 and V is TRBV29-1, with D possibly matching TRBD1 (6 bases). CDR1 and CDR2 (germline): SQVTM, ANQGSEA. Trimming took 7 bases from V and 5 from J, leaving 17 bases between them. The CDR3 runs 13 residues. The CDR3 reads CSAGNRAGETQYF. Written as DNA, the CDR3 is TGCAGCGCCGGGAACAGGGCTGGGGAGACCCAGTACTTC.

The CDR3 nucleotides read TGTGCCTGGAGTGGCGGTGGGGGAATAATGAATACGCAGTATTTT. This codes for CAWSGGGGIMNTQYF. The chain joins TRBV30 to TRBJ2-3; the D call may be TRBD1 or TRBD2 (5 bases each). The ends were cut back, 1 base at V and 7 bases at J, with 18 bases in the middle. The CDR3 is 15 amino acids. CDR1 GTSNPN and CDR2 SVGIG come from the germline V gene (reference sequence).

The chain uses TRBV4-1 and TRBJ1-5, with D maybe TRBD1 (6 bases). This CDR3 has 14 amino acids. Trimming stripped 6 bases from V and 0 bases from J, with 9 bases between. Per germline, CDR1 MGHRA and CDR2 YSYEKL. The CDR3 nucleotides read TGCGCCAGCAGACAGGGACATAGCAATCAGCCCCAGCATTTT. It translates to CASRQGHSNQPQHF.

About this clone itself: A read error may produce the germline difference seen at one junction end. The CDR3 nucleotides read TGTGCCATCAGTGAGCTGTCCTCCGAGCAGTACTTC. Residues: CAISELSSEQYF. The chain combines TRBV10-3 with TRBJ2-5; D is unclear. TRBJ2-7 explains the end of the DNA better; the J call may be wrong. CDR1 and CDR2 from the germline V gene are ENHRY and SYGVKD. The CDR3 has 12 amino acids.

This clone came up a few times. The chain links TRBV29-1 to TRBJ1-1, with 7 bases that match TRBD1. CDR1 and CDR2 (germline): SQVTM, ANQGSEA. The junction had 3 bases not matched to a gene; V was cut back by 6 bases and J by 5 bases. This CDR3 has 11 amino acids. This chain's CDR3 is CSVTGNTEAFF. DNA for the CDR3: TGCAGCGTGACAGGGAATACTGAAGCTTTCTTT.

In this sample, this clone turned up a few times. This same CDR3 is encoded by further DNA sequences in the sample. The chain has TRBV27 and TRBJ2-7, with D tentatively TRBD1 (6 bases). Germline-derived CDR1 and CDR2 are MNHEY and SMNVEV (reference sequence). V gave up 5 bases and J gave up 5 bases, with 13 bases separating them. This CDR3 has 13 amino acids. In DNA form, the CDR3 reads TGTGCCAGCAGTAGTAACAGGGTACACGAGCAGTACTTC. Its translation: CASSSNRVHEQYF.

In this sample, this clone turned up a few times. The V gene is TRBV18, the J gene TRBJ1-2; no clear D. Germline V gene lookup returns CDR1 KGHSH and CDR2 LQKENI. This CDR3 is 14 amino acids long. Trimming removed 0 bases at V and 2 bases at J, with 7 bases between. CDR3 nucleotide sequence: TGTGCCAGCTCACCACCGCGGCCGAACTATGGCTACACCTTC. It yields the protein CASSPPRPNYGYTF.

As to this clone: At one of its ends the junction is not consistent with the germline gene, which may arise from a read error. The rearrangement joins TRBV4-1 to TRBJ2-1; tentatively, D is TRBD2 (6 bases). CDR1 and CDR2 from the germline V gene are MGHRA and YSYEKL. The CDR3 sequence is 16 residues long. CDR3 region: CASSPSAAGRNNEQFF. The CDR3 region has the DNA TGTGCCAGCAGCCCGAGCGCGGCGGGGCGCAACAATGAGCAGTTCTTC.

This clone has more than one count but fewer than ten. The rearrangement joins TRBV11-2 to TRBJ2-5; D not certain. Germline CDR1 is SGHAT and CDR2 is FQNNGV. Trimming stripped 4 bases from V and 4 bases from J, with 7 bases between. The CDR3 loop spans 12 amino acids. CDR3 sequence: CASSSSVETQYF. CDR3 coding DNA: TGTGCCAGCAGCTCGTCGGTAGAGACCCAGTACTTC. Full variable domain (rest looked up from reference TRBV11-2 and TRBJ2-5): EAGVAQSPRYKIIEKRQSVAFWCNPISGHATLYWYQQILGQGPKLLIQFQNNGVVDDSQLPKDRFSAERLKGVDSTLKIQPAKLEDSAVYLCASSSSVETQYFGPGTRLLVL.

The sample holds a few counts of this clone. This rearrangement joins TRBV7-9 to TRBJ2-1; TRBD1 matches at 9 bases. CDR3 size: 14 residues. The germline V gene has CDR1 SEHNR and CDR2 FQNEAQ (reference sequence). J was trimmed by 2 bases and V by 6 bases; bases with no gene match: 2. This chain's CDR3 is CASRRDRAYNEQFF. In DNA form, the CDR3 reads TGTGCCAGCAGGAGGGACAGGGCCTACAATGAGCAGTTCTTC.

In its sample, this clone was seen a few times. V gene TRBV2 combines with J gene TRBJ2-2, with unresolved D. Between the trimmed V and J ends, which lost 4 bases and 4 bases, there was a span of 7 bases. Per the germline V gene, CDR1 is SNHLY and CDR2 is FYNNEI. The CDR3 length is 13 residues. CDR3 DNA sequence: TGTGCCAGCAGTGTGGTTATCACCGGGGAGCTGTTTTTT. It encodes CASSVVITGELFF.